The next 10 T cell receptor beta chains were all read from a single sample in a study of monozygotic twins with inflammatory bowel disease. TCRdb reprocessed the 5' RACE reads, keeping one entry per CDR3 protein, no DNA. The listing contains approximately 400,000 distinct CDR3 sequences. Sequencing input: blood. These receptors originate from a human donor with ulcerative colitis or Crohn's disease, or a healthy co-twin of an affected twin (not recorded which).

The J gene is TRBJ2-7, the V gene TRBV18; there is no DNA to check the TCRdb D call of TRBD2. CDR1 is KGHSH and CDR2 is LQKENI in the germline V gene. This CDR3 is 14 amino acids long. CDR3 amino acids: CASSHSGGGYEQYF. The whole variable domain, filled in from reference TRBV18 and TRBJ2-7, reads NAGVMQNPRHLVRRRGQEARLRCSPMKGHSHVYWYRQLPEEGLKFMVYLQKENIIDESGMPKERFSAEFPKEGPSILRIQQVVRGDSAAYFCASSHSGGGYEQYFGPGTRLTVT.

The chain uses TRBV19 and TRBJ1-1; TCRdb selects TRBD1, and the lack of DNA leaves this call unchecked. Per the germline V gene, CDR1 is LNHDA and CDR2 is SQIVND (reference sequence). This CDR3 has 11 amino acids. This CDR3 is CASPGRFEAFF.

The chain employs TRBV30 and TRBJ1-5; TCRdb's D gene call, TRBD1, goes unchecked for lack of DNA. The CDR3 is 13 residues long. The germline CDR1 and CDR2 sequences are GTSNPN and SVGIG (reference sequence). The CDR3 loop reads CAWSLTGNQPQHF. The whole variable domain, filled in from reference TRBV30 and TRBJ1-5, reads SQTIHQWPATLVQPVGSPLSLECTVEGTSNPNLYWYRQAAGRGLQLLFYSVGIGQISSEVPQNLSASRPQDRQFILSSKKLLLSDSGFYLCAWSLTGNQPQHFGDGTRLSIL.

CDR3 sequence: CSVEGDPYSGANVLTF. The chain has TRBV29-1 and TRBJ2-6; TCRdb's assignment of TRBD1 cannot be checked, as there is no DNA. There are 16 residues in the CDR3. Germline CDR1 SQVTM, CDR2 ANQGSEA.

The chain has TRBV5-8 and TRBJ1-2. The CDR3 runs 14 residues. The V gene's germline CDR1 is SGHTS and CDR2 YDEGEE. The CDR3 loop reads CASSLSGANYGYTF.

V and J are TRBV9 and TRBJ2-1; as DNA is missing, the TRBD2 call by TCRdb cannot be tested. CDR1 and CDR2 from the germline V gene are SGDLS and YYNGEE. The CDR3 covers 16 residues. The CDR3 reads CASSMSGGSSYNEQFF. The full variable domain, rest sourced from reference TRBV9 and TRBJ2-1, is DSGVTQTPKHLITATGQRVTLRCSPRSGDLSVYWYQQSLDQGLQFLIQYYNGEERAKGNILERFSAQQFPDLHSELNLSSLELGDSALYFCASSMSGGSSYNEQFFGPGTRLTVL.

This sequence joins TRBV7-3 and TRBJ2-2; there is no DNA to check the TCRdb D call of TRBD2. In germline, CDR1 is SGHTA, CDR2 FQGTGA. CDR3 length: 15 amino acids. The CDR3 sequence is CASSLTSGSPGELFF.

This sequence joins TRBV5-1 and TRBJ2-7; the TRBD1 assignment by TCRdb is unverifiable without DNA. Per germline, CDR1 SGHRS and CDR2 YFSETQ. The CDR3 has 13 amino acids. CDR3 protein: CASSIGLGYEQYF.

The V call is TRBV5-1, the J call TRBJ2-3; with no DNA, the TCRdb D assignment of TRBD1 cannot be verified. The CDR3 loop spans 14 amino acids. The germline V gene encodes CDR1 SGHRS and CDR2 YFSETQ. CDR3 loop: CASSAAGGTDTQYF.

The chain couples TRBV19 to TRBJ1-4; TCRdb lists TRBD1, though no DNA is available to test this call. CDR1 is LNHDA and CDR2 is SQIVND in the germline V gene (reference sequence). CDR3 length equals 15 residues. The CDR3 protein is CASSPAGAANEKLFF.